What follows is one T cell receptor beta chain and its context. The sample is drawn from a study of patients and donors after allogeneic stem cell transplantation. Trimming shortened V by 6 bases and J by 7 bases, and 19 bases separated the two germline ends. CDR3 length: 15 amino acids. Germline CDR1 MNHEY, CDR2 SMNVEV (reference sequence). In TCRdb, the RT-PCR reads were re-called with MiXCR into one record per CDR3 protein. The data contain roughly 880,000 distinct CDR3 sequences, more than 15% of them seen just once; the ten biggest clones take up around 6%. This chain links TRBV27 with TRBJ1-5, with D perhaps matching TRBD1 (6 bases). This TCR came from a human donor who was either an allogeneic HSCT recipient or a stem cell or donor lymphocyte infusion donor (not recorded which). It is not recorded whose cells these are; they may come from a transplant donor. What was sequenced was blood, either unsorted or a sorted T cell fraction (not recorded which). CDR3 DNA sequence: TGTGCCAGCAGACCGGGGGGGGGCCCCAACCAGCCCCAGCATTTT. Amino acids: CASRPGGGPNQPQHF.